These 4 T cell receptor beta chains share one sample of origin, sequenced in a study of T-cell reconstitution after alpha-beta-depleted transplantation in children. During its preparation, the TCRbeta library received unique molecular identifiers. TCRdb reanalysed the PCR reads using MiXCR and keeps one entry per CDR3 protein. The repertoire consists of 450,000 to 700,000 distinct CDR3 sequences, with over 25% occurring once and the leading ten covering around a third. The sample was PBMCs, taken before TCRalphabeta/CD19-depleted stem cell transplant. These receptors were collected from a boy younger than two with Wiskott-Aldrich syndrome, due to receive a stem cell transplant.

The rearrangement links TRBV3-1 to TRBJ2-1; D remains unclear. Trimming left V 4 bases short and J 9 bases short, with 13 bases between. CDR3 length: 13 amino acids. Germline V gene data show CDR1 as LGHDT and CDR2 as YNNKEL (reference sequence). CDR3 coding DNA: TGTGCCAGCAGCCTCAGACCCCTACCTGAGCAGTTCTTC. Translated, it gives CASSLRPLPEQFF.

This chain links TRBV20-1 with TRBJ1-3, with D hard to call. The germline CDR1 and CDR2 sequences are DFQATT and SNEGSKA (reference sequence). Trimming left V 3 bases short and J 1 base short, with 7 bases between. CDR3 length: 13 amino acids. This CDR3 reads CSASEGSGNTIYF. CDR3 bases: TGCAGTGCTAGTGAAGGGTCTGGAAACACCATATATTTT.

This clonotype was observed a handful of times. The gene calls are TRBV12-3 or TRBV12-4 and TRBJ1-1, with TRBD1 as a possible D gene (5 bases). The CDR3 is 11 residues long. V was trimmed by 3 bases and J by 7 bases, leaving 6 bases between them. The chain's CDR3 is CASSLRGEAFF. CDR3 bases: TGTGCCAGCAGTTTGAGGGGTGAAGCTTTCTTT.

This rearrangement joins TRBV28 to TRBJ2-7; 8 bases are a match to TRBD2. The CDR3 is made up of 14 amino acids. With 3 bases clipped from V and 3 bases from J, the junction kept 4 bases outside the gene matches. Germline assignment: CDR1 MDHEN and CDR2 SYDVKM. The CDR3 DNA follows: TGTGCCAGCAGTTTTCCGGGGGGGATCTACGAGCAGTACTTC. Encoded protein: CASSFPGGIYEQYF.